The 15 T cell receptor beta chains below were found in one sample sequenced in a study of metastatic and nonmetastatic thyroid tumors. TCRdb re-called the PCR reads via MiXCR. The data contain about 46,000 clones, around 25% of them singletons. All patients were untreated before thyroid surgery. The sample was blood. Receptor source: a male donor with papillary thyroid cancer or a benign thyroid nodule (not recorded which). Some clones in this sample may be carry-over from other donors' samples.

The CDR3 DNA reads as TGCGCCAGCAGTCTACAGGGAGAGAGGACTGAAGCTTTCTTT. Translated: CASSLQGERTEAFF. This chain joins TRBV5-1 and TRBJ1-1; a weak D match, TRBD1 (6 bases). The CDR3 consists of 14 residues. V lost 5 bases and J lost 5, with 16 bases in between. The V gene's germline CDR1 is SGHRS and CDR2 YFSETQ.

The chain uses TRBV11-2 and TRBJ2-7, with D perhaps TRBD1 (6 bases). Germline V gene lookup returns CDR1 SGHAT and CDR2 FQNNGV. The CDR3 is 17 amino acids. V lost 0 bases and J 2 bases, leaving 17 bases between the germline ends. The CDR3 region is CASSLEGARSSPYEQYF. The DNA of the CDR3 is TGTGCCAGCAGCTTAGAGGGGGCCAGGTCCTCCCCCTACGAGCAGTACTTC.

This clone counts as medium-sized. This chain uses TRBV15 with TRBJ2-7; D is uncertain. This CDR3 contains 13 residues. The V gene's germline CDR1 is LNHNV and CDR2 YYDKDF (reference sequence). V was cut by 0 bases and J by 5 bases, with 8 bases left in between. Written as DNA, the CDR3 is TGTGCCACCAGCAGAGATTTAAGGAACGAGCAGTACTTC. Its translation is CATSRDLRNEQYF. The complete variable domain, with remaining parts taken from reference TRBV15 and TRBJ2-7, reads DAMVIQNPRYQVTQFGKPVTLSCSQTLNHNVMYWYQQKSSQAPKLLFHYYDKDFNNEADTPDNFQSRRPNTSFCFLDIRSPGLGDTAMYLCATSRDLRNEQYFGPGTRLTVT.

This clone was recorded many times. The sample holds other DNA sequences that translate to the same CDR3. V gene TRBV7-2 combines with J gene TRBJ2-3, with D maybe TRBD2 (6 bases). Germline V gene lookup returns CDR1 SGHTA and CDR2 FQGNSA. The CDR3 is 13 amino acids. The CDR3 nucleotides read TGTGCTAGCCGGCGGGGCCCAGGGGATACGCAGTATTTT. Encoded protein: CASRRGPGDTQYF.

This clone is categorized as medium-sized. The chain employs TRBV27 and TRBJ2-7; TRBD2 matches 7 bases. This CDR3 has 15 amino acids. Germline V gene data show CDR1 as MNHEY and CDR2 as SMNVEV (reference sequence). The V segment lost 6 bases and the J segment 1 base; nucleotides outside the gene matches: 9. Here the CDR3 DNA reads TGTGCCAGCAGATTCAGACTAGCTGGTTCCTACGAGCAGTACTTC. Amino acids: CASRFRLAGSYEQYF.

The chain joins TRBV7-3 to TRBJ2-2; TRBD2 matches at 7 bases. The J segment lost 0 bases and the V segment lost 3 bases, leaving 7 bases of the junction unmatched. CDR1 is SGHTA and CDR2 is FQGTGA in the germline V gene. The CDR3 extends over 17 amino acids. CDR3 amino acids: CASSFERGEANTGELFF. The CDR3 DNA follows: TGTGCCAGCAGCTTCGAGCGGGGCGAAGCGAACACCGGGGAGCTGTTTTTT.

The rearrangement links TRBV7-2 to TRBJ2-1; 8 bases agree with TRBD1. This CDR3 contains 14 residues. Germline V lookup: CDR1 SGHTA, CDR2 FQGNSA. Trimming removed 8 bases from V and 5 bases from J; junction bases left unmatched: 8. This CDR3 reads CASGGRTGNNEQFF. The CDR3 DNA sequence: TGTGCCAGCGGTGGGAGGACAGGGAACAATGAGCAGTTCTTC.

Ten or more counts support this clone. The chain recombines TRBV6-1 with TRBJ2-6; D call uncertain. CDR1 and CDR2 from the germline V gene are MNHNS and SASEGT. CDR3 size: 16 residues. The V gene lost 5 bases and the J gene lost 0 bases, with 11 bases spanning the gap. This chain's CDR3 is CASSLAIGSGANVLTF. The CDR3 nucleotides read TGTGCCAGCAGTCTGGCTATAGGCTCTGGGGCCAACGTCCTGACTTTC.

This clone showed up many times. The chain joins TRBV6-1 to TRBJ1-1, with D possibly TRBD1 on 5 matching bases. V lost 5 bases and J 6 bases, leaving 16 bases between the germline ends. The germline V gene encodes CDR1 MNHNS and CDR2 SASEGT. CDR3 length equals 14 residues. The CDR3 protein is CASSSPGLGPEAFF. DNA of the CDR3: TGTGCCAGCAGTTCGCCGGGACTGGGCCCTGAAGCTTTCTTT.

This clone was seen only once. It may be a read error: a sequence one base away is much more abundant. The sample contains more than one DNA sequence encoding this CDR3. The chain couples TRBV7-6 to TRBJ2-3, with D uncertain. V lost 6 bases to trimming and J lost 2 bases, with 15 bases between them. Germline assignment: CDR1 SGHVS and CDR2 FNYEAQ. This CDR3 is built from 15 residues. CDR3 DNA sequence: TGTGCCAGCAGTTTACTCCCCGAAGACACAGATACGCAGTATTTT. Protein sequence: CASSLLPEDTDTQYF.

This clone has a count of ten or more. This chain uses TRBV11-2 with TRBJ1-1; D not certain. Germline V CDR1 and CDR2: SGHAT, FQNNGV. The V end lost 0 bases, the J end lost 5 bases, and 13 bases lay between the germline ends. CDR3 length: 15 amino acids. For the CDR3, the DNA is TGTGCCAGCAGCTTAGAATATGGACGGTGGACTGAAGCTTTCTTT. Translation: CASSLEYGRWTEAFF. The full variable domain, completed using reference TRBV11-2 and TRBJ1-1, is EAGVAQSPRYKIIEKRQSVAFWCNPISGHATLYWYQQILGQGPKLLIQFQNNGVVDDSQLPKDRFSAERLKGVDSTLKIQPAKLEDSAVYLCASSLEYGRWTEAFFGQGTRLTVV.

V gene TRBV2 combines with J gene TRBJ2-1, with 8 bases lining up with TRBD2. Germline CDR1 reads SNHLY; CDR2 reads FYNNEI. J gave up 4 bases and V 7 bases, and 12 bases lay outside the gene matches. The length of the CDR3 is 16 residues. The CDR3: CASKGLAGGAYNEQFF. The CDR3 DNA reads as TGTGCCAGCAAGGGGTTGGCGGGAGGAGCTTACAATGAGCAGTTCTTC.

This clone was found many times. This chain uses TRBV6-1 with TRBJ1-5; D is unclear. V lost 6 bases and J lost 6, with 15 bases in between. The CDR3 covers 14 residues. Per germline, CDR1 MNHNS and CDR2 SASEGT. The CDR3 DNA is TGTGCCAGCAGCCTCCGGGCCCTTGGTCAGCCCCAGCATTTT. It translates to CASSLRALGQPQHF.

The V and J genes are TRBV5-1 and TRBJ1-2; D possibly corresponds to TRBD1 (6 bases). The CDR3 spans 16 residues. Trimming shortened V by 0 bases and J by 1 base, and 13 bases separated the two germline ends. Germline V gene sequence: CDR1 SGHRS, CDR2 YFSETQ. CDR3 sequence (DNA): TGCGCCAGCAGCTTGGGAGACAGGACAAATAACTATGGCTACACCTTC. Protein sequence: CASSLGDRTNNYGYTF.

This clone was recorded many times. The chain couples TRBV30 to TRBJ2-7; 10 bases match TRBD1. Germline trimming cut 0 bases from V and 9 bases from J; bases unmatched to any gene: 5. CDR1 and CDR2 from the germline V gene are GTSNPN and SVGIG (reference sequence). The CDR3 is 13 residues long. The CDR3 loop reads CAWSVDRGKGQYF. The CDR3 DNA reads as TGTGCCTGGAGTGTGGACAGGGGGAAGGGGCAGTACTTC.